The 11 T cell receptor beta chains given below trace back to one sample, sequenced in a study of CD8 T cells in ankylosing spondylitis. Study-level findings and limits: Ankylosing spondylitis blood appeared to be characterized by a TCR beta motif of several highly homologous variants.

TCRdb redid the calling of the 5' RACE reads with MiXCR, one entry per CDR3 protein. The data hold under 950,000 distinct CDR3 sequences, with 15% to 20% observed a single time. Their recognized antigens are unknown. Sequencing input: blood, either unsorted or a sorted T cell fraction (not recorded which). All receptors come from a male donor with ankylosing spondylitis.

This clonotype has only a few counts. The chain has TRBV7-6 and TRBJ2-7, with 9 bases that match TRBD2. CDR3 size: 16 residues. After removal of 1 base from V and 0 bases from J, the junction contained 4 bases not matched to a gene. Germline V lookup: CDR1 SGHVS, CDR2 FNYEAQ. The CDR3 protein is CASSLGLAGTSYEQYF. Here the CDR3 DNA reads TGTGCCAGCAGCTTAGGTCTAGCGGGAACCTCCTACGAGCAGTACTTC.

This rearrangement joins TRBV4-1 to TRBJ2-7, with D unresolved. The CDR3 is 16 amino acids. Germline V gene sequence: CDR1 MGHRA, CDR2 YSYEKL. V gave up 4 bases and J gave up 4 bases, with 20 bases separating them. CDR3 bases: TGCGCCAGCAGCCCGCCCTTCCTTGGGCGACCGTACGAGCAGTACTTC. This codes for CASSPPFLGRPYEQYF.

This chain uses TRBV11-2 with TRBJ1-5, with D tentatively TRBD1 (5 bases). Germline CDR1 reads SGHAT; CDR2 reads FQNNGV. The CDR3 contains 15 residues. The V end was cut by 1 base, the J end by 8 bases, with 15 bases between. The CDR3 sequence is CASSLGVTTGEPQHF. The CDR3 coding sequence is TGTGCCAGCAGCTTAGGGGTCACGACGGGGGAGCCCCAGCATTTT.

This rearrangement joins TRBV24-1 to TRBJ2-1, with D uncertain. The germline V gene encodes CDR1 KGHDR and CDR2 SFDVKD. This CDR3 comprises 14 residues. V was clipped by 9 bases and J by 5 bases, with 16 bases between them. The CDR3 sequence is CATPPPRRNNEQFF. CDR3 DNA sequence: TGTGCCACCCCGCCCCCGCGCAGAAACAATGAGCAGTTCTTC.

A few counts support this clonotype. The V gene is TRBV11-1, the J gene TRBJ2-1, with 13 positions matching TRBD2. The V gene's germline CDR1 is SGHAT and CDR2 FQDESV (reference sequence). The CDR3 is 19 amino acids. V shed 5 bases and J 4 bases; nucleotides not matched to a gene: 14. For the CDR3, the DNA is TGTGCCAGCAGCCCGACCCACGATTGGACTAGCGGGAGATACAATGAGCAGTTCTTC. Its protein product is CASSPTHDWTSGRYNEQFF.

This chain connects TRBV4-1 to TRBJ1-2, with 10 bases that match TRBD1. CDR1 is MGHRA and CDR2 is YSYEKL in the germline V gene. Trimming cost V 3 bases and J 6 bases; bases outside gene matches: 10. The CDR3 covers 16 residues. The CDR3 here is CASSHEGTGEWNGYTF. The CDR3 nucleotides are TGCGCCAGCAGCCATGAGGGGACAGGGGAATGGAATGGCTACACCTTC.

This clonotype showed up many times. The V call is TRBV12-3 or TRBV12-4, the J call TRBJ2-1, with 8 bases aligning to TRBD1. The CDR3 spans 15 residues. Unmatched junction bases numbered 9, after V lost 3 bases and J lost 8 bases. In DNA form, the CDR3 reads TGTGCCAGCAGTTTGAGGACAGGGAGGAAGGATGAGCAGTTCTTC. Amino acid sequence: CASSLRTGRKDEQFF.

In this sample, this clonotype turned up a few times. The V call is TRBV7-2, the J call TRBJ2-1; 9 nucleotides line up with TRBD2. Germline values: CDR1 SGHTA, CDR2 FQGNSA. Trimming took 9 bases from V and 7 from J; bases not matched to a gene: 19. The CDR3 is made up of 17 amino acids. The chain's CDR3 is CASRGTSPIGEGNEQFF. Written as DNA, the CDR3 is TGTGCCAGTCGGGGGACTAGCCCGATTGGGGAGGGAAATGAGCAGTTCTTC.

This clonotype was seen a few times. The chain carries TRBV3-1 and TRBJ2-1, with TRBD2 identical over 9 bases. The CDR3 sequence is 13 residues long. V lost 4 bases and J lost 9; bases outside the gene matches: 4. Germline V lookup: CDR1 LGHDT, CDR2 YNNKEL (reference sequence). The CDR3 sequence is CASSLAGVGEQFF. CDR3 bases: TGTGCCAGCAGCCTAGCGGGGGTGGGTGAGCAGTTCTTC.

The chain carries TRBV12-3 or TRBV12-4 and TRBJ2-3; TRBD2 aligns across 8 bases. There are 14 residues in the CDR3. The J segment lost 5 bases and the V segment lost 3 bases, leaving 4 bases of the junction unmatched. CDR3 protein: CASSLERGIDTQYF. CDR3 bases: TGTGCCAGCAGTTTGGAGCGGGGGATAGATACGCAGTATTTT.

The chain has TRBV12-3 or TRBV12-4 and TRBJ1-1, with 8 bases matching TRBD1. The CDR3 totals 14 residues. J was trimmed by 3 bases and V by 6 bases; bases with no gene match: 6. The CDR3 DNA is TGTGCCAGCAGCTCTCAGGGGGCTTACACTGAAGCTTTCTTT. Translated: CASSSQGAYTEAFF.